The clone carrying this T cell receptor beta chain appeared a single time. What it recognizes is unknown. A read error may account for a junction end that differs from germline. The data belong to a study of shared clonotypes between healthy human individuals. Germline V lookup: CDR1 SEHNR, CDR2 FQNEAQ (reference sequence). The length of the CDR3 is 17 residues. Some clones are missing from TCRdb's copy, which holds only in-frame ones; the method was immunoSEQ multiplex PCR. In the table there are 90,000 to 130,000 clones, 55% to 70% of which are singletons. Regarding the study as a whole: Represented genetic and exposure-history diversity was restricted by having few donors.

The source is a woman aged 30 to 39 in good health. The rearrangement links TRBV7-9 to TRBJ2-3; TRBD1 might be the D (5 bases). Input material: memory CD8+ T cells sorted from blood. Specified subset: CD45RO+ cells pooled with CCR7-negative TemRA cells. CDR3 sequence (DNA): TGTGCCAGCAGCTTAGCGTCACAGGATCTCCTCACAGATCCGCAGTATTTT. This gives the protein CASSLASQDLLTDPQYF.